The TCR beta chain described here comes from a study of T cell responses to AZD1222 COVID-19 vaccine. Overall study context: The study pooled second doses at about 4 or about 12 weeks.

Worth noting for this clone: What it binds is unknown.

Measured with immunoSEQ multiplex PCR; TCRdb has only the in-frame clones, and not every one. Here the sample spans approximately 120,000 clones, about 90% being singletons. V lost 0 bases and J 5 bases, leaving 16 bases between the germline ends. CDR3 size: 17 residues. Germline V gene lookup returns CDR1 LGHNA and CDR2 YNFKEQ. Study observations and caveats: Spike-specific TCR breadth and depth both grew after two AZD1222 doses. Close to half of all spike-specific TCRs reportedly target regions of the variants that are unmutated. CD4 TCRs covered the whole spike, strongest at regions 160-218 and 743-854.

The clonotype originates from an adult in good health. V usage is TRBV4-2 and J usage is TRBJ2-2, with D possibly TRBD2 on 6 matching bases. Specimen: peripheral blood, collected on day 0 of AZD1222 vaccination. CDR3 amino acids: CASSQDALAGSTGELFF. The DNA for the CDR3 is TGTGCCAGCAGCCAAGACGCCTTGGCGGGGTCAACCGGGGAGCTGTTTTTT.